These T cell receptor beta chains were read from a single sample in a study of cytomegalovirus exposure and HLA in healthy donors. Clones were read by immunoSEQ multiplex PCR, and TCRdb kept only the in-frame ones, dropping some. Its clone listing holds around 55,000 clones. Sequencing was performed on PBMCs. The receptors were sampled from a man in his fifties in good health and CMV-seropositive. Each CDR3 is given without its conserved first and last residue. Each record gives: V gene, CDR3 protein.

TRBV6-1,ASNRTPLSTDTQY
TRBV2,ASSEQSQGNGGYT
TRBV4-2,ASSQDGQLNTIY
TRBV18,ASSPELAGRNEQF
TRBV4-1,ASSPTAGQETQY
TRBV28,ASSPRTGLFYGGELF
TRBV7-6,ASSWGLNTGELF
TRBV9,ASSVSGGANSDEQF
TRBV30,AWTGGVGGNQPQH
TRBV4-3,ASSQDYAGRSYNEQF
TRBV18,ASSPVNSPNYGYT
TRBV6-5,ASREVGQETQY
TRBV7-6,ASSPQEVNTEAF
TRBV18,ASSLDRTSPLH